This T cell receptor beta chain was captured in a study of human T cells and chemical hapten exposure. Overall study context: During the approximately 23-week study period, patients had diphenylcyclopropenone applied to the scalp every week. The study, taken as a whole, reports: Expanded TCRs created a significantly greater count of big CDR3 similarity clusters than controls did.

Noted time point: patch test 3, about 24 weeks after DPC sensitization. The treatment: therapeutic diphenylcyclopropenone sensitization with weekly scalp DPC. Each donor was an alopecia patient between 18 and 70 years of age who qualified for DPC. Concerning this clonotype itself: Its antigen is undetermined.

In TCRdb, the RACE reads were re-called with MiXCR into one record per CDR3 protein. The profile shows roughly 150,000 distinct CDR3 sequences, around a quarter of them singletons. Trimming removed 3 bases from V and 4 bases from J; junction bases left unmatched: 8. Germline V gene sequence: CDR1 SGHRS, CDR2 YFSETQ. This CDR3 is 15 amino acids long. Sequenced here: whole blood, sampled in connection with sensitization to the hapten diphenylcyclopropenone (DPC). This sequence was found in a woman aged 18-30 years with alopecia areata. Some clones in this sample may be carry-over from other donors' samples. V usage is TRBV5-1 and J usage is TRBJ1-1; 8 nucleotides match TRBD1. The CDR3 protein is CASSSQGAGGTEAFF. CDR3 nucleotide sequence: TGCGCCAGCAGCTCCCAGGGGGCGGGTGGCACTGAAGCTTTCTTT.